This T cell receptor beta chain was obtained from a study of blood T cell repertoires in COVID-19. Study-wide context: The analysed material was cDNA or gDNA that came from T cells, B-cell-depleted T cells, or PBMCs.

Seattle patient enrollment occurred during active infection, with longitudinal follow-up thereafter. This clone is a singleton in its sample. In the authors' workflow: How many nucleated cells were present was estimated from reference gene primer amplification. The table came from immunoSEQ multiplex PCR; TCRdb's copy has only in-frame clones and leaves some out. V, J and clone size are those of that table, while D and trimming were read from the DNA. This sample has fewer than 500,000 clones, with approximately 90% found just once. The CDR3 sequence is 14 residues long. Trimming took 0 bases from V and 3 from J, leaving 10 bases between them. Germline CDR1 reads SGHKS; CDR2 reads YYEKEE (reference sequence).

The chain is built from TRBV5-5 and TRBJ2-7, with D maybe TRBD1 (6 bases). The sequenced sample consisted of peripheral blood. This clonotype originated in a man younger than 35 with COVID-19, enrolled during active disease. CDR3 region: CASSLGTDGYEQYF. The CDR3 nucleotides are TGTGCCAGCAGCTTGGGGACAGACGGCTACGAGCAGTACTTC.